This T cell receptor (beta chain) was documented in a study of regulatory T cells in long-lasting Graves disease. Time point meaning: newly diagnosed GD, antithyroid drugs for less than 3 months. The TCR library used RNA extracted from PBMCs. V lost 4 bases and J lost 4, with 17 bases in between. Per germline, CDR1 MDHEN and CDR2 SYDVKM. This CDR3 is built from 16 residues. In its sample, this clonotype was seen many times. With iRepertoire HTBI primers and Arm-PCR of CDR3 regions, TCR beta libraries were built. TCRdb re-derived calls from the multiplex PCR reads in MiXCR, one entry per CDR3 protein. The data contain about 210,000 distinct CDR3 sequences, 15% to 20% of them seen just once; the ten biggest clones take up about 11%. These sequences were also reported in another study, on T cells in Graves' hyperthyroidism and ophthalmopathy.

The gene calls are TRBV28 and TRBJ2-1; D perhaps matches TRBD2 (6 bases). This material consisted of peripheral blood mononuclear cells (PBMCs), taken at new diagnosis, from a patient treated with antithyroid drugs. This TCR was recovered from a woman in her twenties or thirties with Graves disease. The CDR3 reads CASSSIGLPTYNEQFF. In nucleotides, the CDR3 is TGTGCCAGCAGTTCGATAGGACTACCCACATACAATGAGCAGTTCTTC.